The TCR beta chain described here comes from a study of beta chain features in type 1 diabetes. Points from the study as a whole: Compared to healthy donors, patients appeared to have naive, central memory and Treg TCRB repertoires that were more alike.

Blood was drawn once from each donor into heparinised tubes. The draws averaged roughly 120 mL. As to this clone: Its antigen remains unknown.

The entirety of the isolated RNA underwent reverse transcription, so expressed TCRB transcripts were sequenced. The protocol was immunoSEQ multiplex PCR, while the TCRdb copy is restricted to in-frame clones and leaves out a portion. The sample lists under 900,000 clones, under 20% seen once, with 0.023% in the top ten. The trim removed 3 bases at V and 6 bases at J, leaving 6 bases unmatched. CDR1 is SGDLS, CDR2 YYNGEE, per germline. This CDR3 spans 14 amino acids. This sequence originates from a woman under 30 in good health. Sample: naive CD4+ T cells from blood. V gene TRBV9 combines with J gene TRBJ2-1, with 7 bases matching TRBD1. For the CDR3, the DNA is TGTGCCAGCAGCGGTCAGGGGGAAAGCAATGAGCAGTTCTTC. Its translation: CASSGQGESNEQFF.